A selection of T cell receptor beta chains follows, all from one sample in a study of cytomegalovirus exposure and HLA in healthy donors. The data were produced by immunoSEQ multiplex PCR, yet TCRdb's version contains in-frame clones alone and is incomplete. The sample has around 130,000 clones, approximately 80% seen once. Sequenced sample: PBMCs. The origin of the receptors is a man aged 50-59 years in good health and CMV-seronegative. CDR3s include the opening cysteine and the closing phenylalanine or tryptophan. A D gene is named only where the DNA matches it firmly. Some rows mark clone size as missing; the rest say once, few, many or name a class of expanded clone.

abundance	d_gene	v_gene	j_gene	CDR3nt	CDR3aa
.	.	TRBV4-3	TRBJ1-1	TGCGCCAGCAGCCTAGGGGTCCGGAGCAGTGAAGCTTTCTTT	CASSLGVRSSEAFF
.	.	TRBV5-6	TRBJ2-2	TGTGCCAGCAGCTCACTGGAGGGGCTTAACACCGGGGAGCTGTTTTTT	CASSSLEGLNTGELFF
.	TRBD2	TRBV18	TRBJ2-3	TGTGCCAGCTCACCCCGGGGGGGGGCGCTCACAGATACGCAGTATTTT	CASSPRGGALTDTQYF
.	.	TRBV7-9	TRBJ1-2	TGTGCCAGCAGCTTTAGAGGAGGCGAGAGCTACACCTTC	CASSFRGGESYTF
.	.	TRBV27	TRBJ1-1	TGTGCCGACGGAGGTTCTGAAGCTTTCTTT	CADGGSEAFF
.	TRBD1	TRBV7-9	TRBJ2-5	TGTGCCAGCAGCAAACAGGGGGGACAAGAGACCCAGTACTTC	CASSKQGGQETQYF
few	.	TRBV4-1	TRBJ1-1	TGCGCCAGCAGCCAATCTCCGGGGTTGAACACTGAAGCTTTCTTT	CASSQSPGLNTEAFF
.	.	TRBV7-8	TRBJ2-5	TGTGCCAGCAGCTTAGGAGGGGAGGTCCAAGAGACCCAGTACTTC	CASSLGGEVQETQYF
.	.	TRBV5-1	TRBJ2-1	TGCGCCAGCAGCTTGTTAGGGGACTCCCGATCCCACAATGAGCAGTTCTTC	CASSLLGDSRSHNEQFF
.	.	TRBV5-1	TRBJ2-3	TGCGCCAGCAGCTTGGTGCGCGGTGACACAGATACGCAGTATTTT	CASSLVRGDTDTQYF
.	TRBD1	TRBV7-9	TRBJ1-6	TGTGCCAGCAGCCATCCGGGACAGGGAACACCCCTCCACTTT	CASSHPGQGTPLHF
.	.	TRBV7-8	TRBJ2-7	TGTGCCAGCAGCTATGACCGGGACACCTCCTACGAGCAGTACTTC	CASSYDRDTSYEQYF
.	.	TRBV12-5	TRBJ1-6	TGTGCTAGTGGTTTGGAACCGGAGTCACCCCTCCACTTT	CASGLEPESPLHF
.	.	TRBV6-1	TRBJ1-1	TGTGCCAGCAGTGAAGGTCCCGATAGCACTGAAGCTTTCTTT	CASSEGPDSTEAFF
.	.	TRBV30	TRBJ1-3	TGTGCCTGGAGGGACACAGGAAACACCATATATTTT	CAWRDTGNTIYF
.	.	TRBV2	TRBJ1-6	TGTGCCAGCACAGGGATGTTTTCGAATTCACCCCTCCACTTT	CASTGMFSNSPLHF
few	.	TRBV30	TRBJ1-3	TGTGCCGCGCAGACTTTCTCTGGAAACACCATATATTTT	CAAQTFSGNTIYF
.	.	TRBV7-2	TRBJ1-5	TGTGCCAGCAGCGCCCAGACAGGCCGTAGCAATCAGCCCCAGCATTTT	CASSAQTGRSNQPQHF
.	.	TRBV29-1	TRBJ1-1	TGCAGCGTTGTTACGGGGAGTGGTACTGAAGCTTTCTTT	CSVVTGSGTEAFF
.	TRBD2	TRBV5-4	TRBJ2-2	TGTGCCAGCAGCCGGGGGGTAGCGGTGAACACCGGGGAGCTGTTTTTT	CASSRGVAVNTGELFF
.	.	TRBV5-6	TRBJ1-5	TGTGCCAGCAACTTGGCAGGGAATATCTATAGCAATCAGCCCCAGCATTTT	CASNLAGNIYSNQPQHF
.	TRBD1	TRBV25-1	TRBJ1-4	TGTGCCAGCAGTGAAGGTAGAGGGGGCGCGACTAATGAAAAACTGTTTTTT	CASSEGRGGATNEKLFF
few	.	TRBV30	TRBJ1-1	TGTGCCTGGAGTAGGGGTACTGAAGCTTTCTTT	CAWSRGTEAFF
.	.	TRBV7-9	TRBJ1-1	TGTGCCAGCAGCACCAAAGGACTTACACAGATGAACACTGAAGCTTTCTTT	CASSTKGLTQMNTEAFF
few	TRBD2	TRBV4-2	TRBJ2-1	TGTGCCAGCGGGCGGGGGGGCCGCGATGAGCAGTTCTTC	CASGRGGRDEQFF
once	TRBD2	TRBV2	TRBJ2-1	TGTGCCAGCAGTGGCGCGGGGGGGACAAGGGGTGAGCAGTTCTTC	CASSGAGGTRGEQFF
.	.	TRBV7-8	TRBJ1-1	TGTGCCAGCAGCTTATTACGGGGGGTGGGCACTGAAGCTTTCTTT	CASSLLRGVGTEAFF
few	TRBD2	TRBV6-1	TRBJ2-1	TGTGCCAGCAGTCCTAGCGGGGGGTCCAATGAGCAGTTCTTC	CASSPSGGSNEQFF
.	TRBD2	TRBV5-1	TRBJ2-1	TGCGCCAGCAGGCGGGCTAGCGGGGTTAATGAGCAGTTCTTC	CASRRASGVNEQFF
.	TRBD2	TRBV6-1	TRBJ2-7	TGTGCCAGCAGTGAAGGGCTAGCGGGGGCCTACGAGCAGTACTTC	CASSEGLAGAYEQYF
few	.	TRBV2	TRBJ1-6	TGTGCCAGCAGTGAACTTGGACAGAGCTCCTATAATTCACCCCTCCACTTT	CASSELGQSSYNSPLHF
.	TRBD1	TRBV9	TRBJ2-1	TGTGCCAGCAGCGCGGAGCCAGGGGGACCTTACAATGAGCAGTTCTTC	CASSAEPGGPYNEQFF
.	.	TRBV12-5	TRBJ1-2	TGTGCTAGTGTCCGGACTGGGAGGTCCTACACCTTC	CASVRTGRSYTF
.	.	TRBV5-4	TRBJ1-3	TGTGCCAGCAGCTTGGTGGGGAGCTCTGGAAACACCATATATTTT	CASSLVGSSGNTIYF
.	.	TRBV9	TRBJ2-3	TGTGCCAGCAGCCCGGGAATGGTTAAAGATACGCAGTATTTT	CASSPGMVKDTQYF
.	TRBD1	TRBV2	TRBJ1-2	TGTGCCAGCAGGGACAGGGGGCAAAATGGCTACACCTTC	CASRDRGQNGYTF
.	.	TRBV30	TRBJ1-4	TGTGCCTGGAAGGACAGCAGACCGGCAACTAATGAAAAACTGTTTTTT	CAWKDSRPATNEKLFF
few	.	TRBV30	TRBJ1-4	TGTGCCTGGAACCTCCCTCGGGTTAATGAAAAACTGTTTTTT	CAWNLPRVNEKLFF
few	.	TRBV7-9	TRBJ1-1	TGTGCCAGCAGCCCCCCGGACAAGAACACTGAAGCTTTCTTT	CASSPPDKNTEAFF
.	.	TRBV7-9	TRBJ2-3	TGTGCCAGCAGCCTTGCCTCGGGGGGCGGCACAGATACGCAGTATTTT	CASSLASGGGTDTQYF
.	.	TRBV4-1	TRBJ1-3	TGCGCCAGCAGCCAAGAGCGGACAGTTGGAAACACCATATATTTT	CASSQERTVGNTIYF
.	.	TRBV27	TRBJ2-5	TGTGCCAGCAGTTTATCAGGGGCAGCTCAAGAGACCCAGTACTTC	CASSLSGAAQETQYF
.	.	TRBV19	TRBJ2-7	TGTGCCAGTAGTTCGGCCGGGGATACGTCCTCCTACGAGCAGTACTTC	CASSSAGDTSSYEQYF
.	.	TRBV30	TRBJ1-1	TGTGCCTGGAGTCCAGGGGTCATGAACACTGAAGCTTTCTTT	CAWSPGVMNTEAFF
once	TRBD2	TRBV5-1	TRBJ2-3	TGCGCCAGCAGCTTGCGTTTGGCTAGCGGGGGGACAGATACGCAGTATTTT	CASSLRLASGGTDTQYF
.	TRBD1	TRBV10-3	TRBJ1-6	TGTGCCATCAGTCCAGGGACAGACTTTTCACCCCTCCACTTT	CAISPGTDFSPLHF
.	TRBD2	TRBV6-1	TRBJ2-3	TGTGCCAGCAGTGAGCCGGGACTAGCGGTAGATACGCAGTATTTT	CASSEPGLAVDTQYF
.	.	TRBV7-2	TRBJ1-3	TGTGCCAGCAGCGCACGCTCAGGATCTGGAAACACCATATATTTT	CASSARSGSGNTIYF
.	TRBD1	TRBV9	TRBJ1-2	TGTGCCAGCAGAGCCGGGACAGGCTCTGGCTATGGCTACACCTTC	CASRAGTGSGYGYTF
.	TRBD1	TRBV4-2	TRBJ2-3	TGTGCCAGCAGCCGAAACAGGGGGCCTAGCACAGATACGCAGTATTTT	CASSRNRGPSTDTQYF
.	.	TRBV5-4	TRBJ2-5	TGTGCCAGCAGCCCCCGGTTACAAGAGACCCAGTACTTC	CASSPRLQETQYF
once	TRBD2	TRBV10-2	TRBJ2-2	TGCGCCAGCAGTGGGACTAGCGGGGGTACCGGGGAGCTGTTTTTT	CASSGTSGGTGELFF
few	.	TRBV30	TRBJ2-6	TGTGCCTGGAGCACCTTAACTTCGGGGGGCCCCTCTGGGGCCAACGTCCTGACTTTC	CAWSTLTSGGPSGANVLTF
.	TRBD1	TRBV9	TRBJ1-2	TGTGCCAGCAGCGTTCGCGACAGGGGCGATGGCTACACCTTC	CASSVRDRGDGYTF
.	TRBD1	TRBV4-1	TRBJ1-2	TGCGCCAGCAGCCTCCAGGGACAGGGGGTCTATGGCTACACCTTC	CASSLQGQGVYGYTF
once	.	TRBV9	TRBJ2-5	TGTGCCAGCAGCGTAGTTATGGCTGCGGGGATGGAGACCCAGTACTTC	CASSVVMAAGMETQYF
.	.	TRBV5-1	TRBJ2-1	TGCGCCAGCAGCTTGGACCTCGGACAGTACAATGAGCAGTTCTTC	CASSLDLGQYNEQFF
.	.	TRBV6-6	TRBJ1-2	TGTGCCAGCGGACTCGACTATGGCTACACCTTC	CASGLDYGYTF
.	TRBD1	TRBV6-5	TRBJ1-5	TGTGCCAGCGGAAACAGGGGGGGTCAGCCCCAGCATTTT	CASGNRGGQPQHF